Below, 18 T cell receptor beta chains from the same sample are listed, as sequenced in a study of shared clonotypes between healthy human individuals. The protocol was immunoSEQ multiplex PCR, while the TCRdb copy is restricted to in-frame clones and leaves out a portion. The sample consists of over a million clones, approximately 98.5% of them appearing once. Sample: naive CD4+ T cells sorted from blood. As to subset: CD45RA+ positively selected. All receptors derive from a man between 25 and 39 years old in good health.

The chain employs TRBV5-4 and TRBJ2-1, with 7 bases fitting TRBD1. Germline assignment: CDR1 SGHNT and CDR2 YYREEE (reference sequence). V was pared by 1 base and J by 2 bases, with 12 bases of the junction left unmatched. The CDR3 is 18 amino acids. The CDR3, as DNA: TGTGCCAGCAGCTTGAGTTGGGACAGCAGACGGACCTACAATGAGCAGTTCTTC. It is translated as CASSLSWDSRRTYNEQFF.

V usage is TRBV18 and J usage is TRBJ1-2; tentative D call: TRBD1 (5 bases). The CDR3 extends over 15 amino acids. V lost 3 bases, J lost 4 bases, and 15 bases lay in between. Germline CDR1 is KGHSH and CDR2 is LQKENI. CDR3 amino acids: CASSPFPTDSYGYTF. In DNA, the CDR3 is TGTGCCAGCTCACCTTTCCCGACAGATTCCTATGGCTACACCTTC. Filled out from reference TRBV18 and TRBJ1-2, the complete variable domain reads NAGVMQNPRHLVRRRGQEARLRCSPMKGHSHVYWYRQLPEEGLKFMVYLQKENIIDESGMPKERFSAEFPKEGPSILRIQQVVRGDSAAYFCASSPFPTDSYGYTFGSGTRLTVV.

CDR3 region: CASSRWGVSVGELFF. CDR3 sequence (DNA): TGCGCCAGCAGCCGTTGGGGGGTGTCTGTCGGGGAGCTGTTTTTT. The chain links TRBV4-3 to TRBJ2-2; D possibly corresponds to TRBD2 (6 bases). The CDR3 is 15 residues long. CDR1 and CDR2 (germline): LGHNA, YSLEER. V shed 4 bases and J shed 7 bases, with 16 bases lying between them.

The chain joins TRBV19 to TRBJ2-7; perhaps TRBD2 as D (6 bases). The CDR3 sequence is 16 residues long. Germline CDR1 LNHDA, CDR2 SQIVND (reference sequence). Trimming took 7 bases from V and 2 from J, leaving 21 bases between them. The CDR3 loop is CASIGVCVSGPYEQYF. In DNA form, the CDR3 reads TGTGCCAGTATCGGGGTTTGCGTTAGCGGCCCCTACGAGCAGTACTTC. The full variable domain, its missing parts supplied by reference TRBV19 and TRBJ2-7, is DGGITQSPKYLFRKEGQNVTLSCEQNLNHDAMYWYRQDPGQGLRLIYYSQIVNDFQKGDIAEGYSVSREKKESFPLTVTSAQKNPTAFYLCASIGVCVSGPYEQYFGPGTRLTVT.

The chain carries TRBV27 and TRBJ1-5, with D maybe TRBD1 (6 bases). V was pared by 5 bases and J by 5 bases, with 13 bases between. Germline-derived CDR1 and CDR2 are MNHEY and SMNVEV (reference sequence). The CDR3 loop spans 14 amino acids. CDR3 loop: CASSIQGDDQPQHF. The DNA for the CDR3 is TGTGCCAGCAGTATACAGGGCGACGATCAGCCCCAGCATTTT.

The genes are TRBV9 and TRBJ2-1; TRBD2 might be the D (5 bases). The CDR3 consists of 16 residues. V was clipped by 0 bases and J by 4 bases, with 14 bases between them. Germline lookup yields CDR1 SGDLS and CDR2 YYNGEE. The CDR3 is CASSVEVGAAYNEQFF. The CDR3 bases are TGTGCCAGCAGCGTAGAGGTGGGAGCGGCATACAATGAGCAGTTCTTC.

The gene calls are TRBV6-5 and TRBJ1-2; no clear D gene. The CDR3 is made up of 15 amino acids. CDR1 is MNHEY and CDR2 is SVGAGI in the germline V gene. V was cut by 0 bases and J by 4 bases, with 12 bases left in between. The CDR3 region is CASSYSSQGSYGYTF. CDR3 sequence (DNA): TGTGCCAGCAGTTACTCGTCCCAAGGGAGCTATGGCTACACCTTC.

This rearrangement joins TRBV19 to TRBJ2-2; possible D gene TRBD1, 5 bases. The CDR3 has 13 amino acids. Looked up from germline, CDR1 is LNHDA and CDR2 is SQIVND (reference sequence). The V gene lost 3 bases and the J gene lost 5 bases, with 7 bases spanning the gap. In nucleotides, the CDR3 is TGTGCCAGTAGTATGGGGCAGACCGGGGAGCTGTTTTTT. Residues: CASSMGQTGELFF.

The rearrangement joins TRBV10-1 to TRBJ2-2; D is perhaps TRBD1 (5 bases). The CDR3 totals 15 residues. Germline CDR1 and CDR2: WNHNN and SYGVQD (reference sequence). Trimming took 8 bases from V and 3 from J, leaving 16 bases between them. CDR3: CASSDTSRDTGELFF. CDR3 nucleotides: TGCGCCAGCTCGGACACTTCAAGGGACACCGGGGAGCTGTTTTTT.

The rearrangement joins TRBV27 to TRBJ1-4; D may be TRBD1 (5 bases). Trimming removed 6 bases from V and 8 bases from J, with 16 bases in between. The length of the CDR3 is 14 residues. The germline CDR1 and CDR2 sequences are MNHEY and SMNVEV (reference sequence). The CDR3 sequence: CASSQGPKREKLFF. The CDR3 coding sequence is TGTGCCAGCAGCCAGGGCCCTAAGCGGGAAAAACTGTTTTTT.

The genes are TRBV4-1 and TRBJ2-5; D gene ambiguous. Germline loops: CDR1 MGHRA, CDR2 YSYEKL. Trimming pared 1 base from V and 5 bases from J, leaving 11 bases between. This CDR3 spans 14 amino acids. CDR3 region: CASSQVVYGETQYF. In DNA, the CDR3 is TGCGCCAGCAGCCAAGTGGTCTATGGCGAGACCCAGTACTTC.

The chain joins TRBV15 to TRBJ2-5; TRBD2 agrees at 7 bases. The CDR3 spans 15 residues. From germline, CDR1 is LNHNV and CDR2 YYDKDF (reference sequence). Trimming cost V 6 bases and J 2 bases; bases outside gene matches: 9. In DNA, the CDR3 is TGTGCCACCAGGGTCGGCGGGAGAATACAAGAGACCCAGTACTTC. This codes for CATRVGGRIQETQYF.

The V and J genes are TRBV7-9 and TRBJ1-5; TRBD1 might be the D (5 bases). V lost 1 base to trimming and J lost 0 bases, with 13 bases between them. The CDR3 is 17 residues long. CDR1 and CDR2 (germline): SEHNR, FQNEAQ (reference sequence). CDR3 amino acids: CASSLGGRATSNQPQHF. In DNA form, the CDR3 reads TGTGCCAGCAGCTTAGGGGGACGGGCCACTAGCAATCAGCCCCAGCATTTT.

V is TRBV5-6 and J is TRBJ2-3; no definite D call. V was pared by 2 bases and J by 4 bases, with 17 bases between. CDR1 is SGHDT, CDR2 YYEEEE, per germline. The CDR3 is made up of 16 amino acids. In DNA form, the CDR3 reads TGTGCCAGCAGCTTCCTCGGATTCGAGGTGGCAGATACGCAGTATTTT. This encodes CASSFLGFEVADTQYF. The complete variable domain, with remaining parts taken from reference TRBV5-6 and TRBJ2-3, reads DAGVTQSPTHLIKTRGQQVTLRCSPKSGHDTVSWYQQALGQGPQFIFQYYEEEERQRGNFPDRFSGHQFPNYSSELNVNALLLGDSALYLCASSFLGFEVADTQYFGPGTRLTVL.

The chain joins TRBV4-1 to TRBJ1-1, with no clear D. V lost 3 bases and J 6 bases, leaving 14 bases between the germline ends. The CDR3 is made up of 14 amino acids. Germline V gene sequence: CDR1 MGHRA, CDR2 YSYEKL. CDR3 in DNA: TGCGCCAGCAGCCAGATTTGGGATGTCGCTGAAGCTTTCTTT. This translates into CASSQIWDVAEAFF.

The gene calls are TRBV12-5 and TRBJ1-2, with D uncertain. The length of the CDR3 is 13 residues. CDR1 and CDR2 from the germline V gene are LGHNT and FRNRAP. Trimming took off 5 bases at V and 2 bases at J, with 9 bases between the two ends. The CDR3 loop is CASGPQDNYGYTF. The CDR3 coding sequence is TGTGCTAGTGGTCCCCAGGACAACTATGGCTACACCTTC.

V and J are TRBV29-1 and TRBJ2-7, with 7 positions matching TRBD2. V shed 4 bases, J shed 2 bases, and the junction held 5 bases outside the gene matches. Germline V gives CDR1 SQVTM, CDR2 ANQGSEA. The CDR3 spans 13 residues. Here the CDR3 DNA reads TGCAGCGTTGTTGTGGGAGGGCCCTACGAGCAGTACTTC. Translation: CSVVVGGPYEQYF.

The chain links TRBV4-1 to TRBJ2-5; 11 bases align to TRBD1. Germline V CDR1 and CDR2: MGHRA, YSYEKL. The CDR3 contains 14 residues. V lost 8 bases and J lost 5; bases outside the gene matches: 7. CDR3 coding DNA: TGCGCCAGCCGCCGGACAGGGGGCATCGAGACCCAGTACTTC. Amino acids: CASRRTGGIETQYF.